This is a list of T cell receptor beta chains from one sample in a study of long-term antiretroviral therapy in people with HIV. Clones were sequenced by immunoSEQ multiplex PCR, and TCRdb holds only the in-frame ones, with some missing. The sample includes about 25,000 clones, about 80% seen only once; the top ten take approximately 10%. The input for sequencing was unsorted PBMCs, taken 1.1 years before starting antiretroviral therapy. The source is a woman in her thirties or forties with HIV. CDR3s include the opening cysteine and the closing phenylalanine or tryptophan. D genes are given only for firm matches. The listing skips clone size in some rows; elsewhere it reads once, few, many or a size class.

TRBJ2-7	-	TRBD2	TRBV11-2	CASSPGTSGYEQYF	TGTGCCAGCAGCCCCGGGACTAGCGGTTACGAGCAGTACTTC
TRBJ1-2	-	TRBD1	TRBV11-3	CASSSTGTGGYGYTF	TGTGCCAGCAGCTCAACCGGGACAGGGGGTTATGGCTACACCTTC
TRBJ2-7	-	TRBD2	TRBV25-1	CASSRDYSSYEQYF	TGTGCCAGTTCCCGGGACTACAGCTCCTACGAGCAGTACTTC
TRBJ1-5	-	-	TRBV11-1	CASSLDQGNQPQHF	TGTGCCAGCAGCTTAGATCAGGGGAATCAGCCCCAGCATTTT
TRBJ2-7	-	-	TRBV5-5	CASSPEAASYEQYF	TGTGCCAGCAGCCCCGAGGCCGCGTCCTACGAGCAGTACTTC
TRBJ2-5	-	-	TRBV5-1	CAGSLGAFWGQDAQYF	TGCGCCGGCAGCTTGGGGGCCTTCTGGGGACAAGATGCCCAGTACTTC
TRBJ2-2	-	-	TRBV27	CASSWGSGELFF	TGTGCCAGCAGTTGGGGCTCCGGGGAGCTGTTTTTT
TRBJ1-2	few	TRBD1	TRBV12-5	CASGPTGDYGYTF	TGTGCTAGTGGGCCTACAGGGGACTATGGCTACACCTTC
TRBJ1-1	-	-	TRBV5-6	CASSRGENTEAFF	TGTGCCAGCAGCCGGGGAGAGAACACTGAAGCTTTCTTT
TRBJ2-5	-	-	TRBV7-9	CASKLVDQETQYF	TGTGCCAGCAAGTTGGTAGACCAAGAGACCCAGTACTTC
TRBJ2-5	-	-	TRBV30	CAWSVKVGRGPKGETQYF	TGTGCCTGGAGTGTAAAAGTTGGAAGGGGACCTAAGGGAGAGACCCAGTACTTC
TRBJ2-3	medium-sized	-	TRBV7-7	CASSPDSRTQYF	TGTGCCAGCAGCCCCGATAGTCGTACGCAGTATTTT
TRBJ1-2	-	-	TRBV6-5	CASSPFHGANYGYTF	TGTGCCAGCAGCCCTTTCCACGGAGCTAACTATGGCTACACCTTC
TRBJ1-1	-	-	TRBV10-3	CAITSTGLNTEAFF	TGTGCCATCACATCGACCGGTCTGAACACTGAAGCTTTCTTT
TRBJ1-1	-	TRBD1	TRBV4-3	CASSSGTGNTEAFF	TGCGCCAGCAGCTCCGGGACAGGGAACACTGAAGCTTTCTTT
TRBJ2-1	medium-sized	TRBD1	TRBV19	CASSPQGGTGNEQFF	TGTGCCAGTAGTCCCCAGGGGGGGACAGGGAATGAGCAGTTCTTC
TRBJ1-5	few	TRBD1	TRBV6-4	CASSDSMTGRTNQPQHF	TGTGCCAGCAGTGACTCGATGACAGGGAGAACCAATCAGCCCCAGCATTTT
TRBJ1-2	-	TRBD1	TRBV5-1	CASSLGDRGLEGYTF	TGCGCCAGCAGCTTGGGGGACAGGGGGCTGGAAGGCTACACCTTC
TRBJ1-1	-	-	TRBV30	CAWSPRGGNEAFF	TGTGCCTGGAGTCCCCGGGGGGGGAATGAAGCTTTCTTT
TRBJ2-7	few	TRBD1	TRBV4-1	CASSQDPGTGSYEQYF	TGCGCCAGCAGCCAAGATCCCGGGACAGGATCCTACGAGCAGTACTTC
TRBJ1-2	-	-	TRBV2	CASNQRSNYGYTF	TGTGCCAGCAATCAAAGATCTAACTATGGCTACACCTTC
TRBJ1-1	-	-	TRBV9	CASSVAPGENTEAFF	TGTGCCAGCAGCGTAGCCCCAGGGGAGAACACTGAAGCTTTCTTT
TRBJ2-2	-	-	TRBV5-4	CASSRGVKTGELFF	TGTGCCAGCAGCAGGGGTGTAAAGACCGGGGAGCTGTTTTTT
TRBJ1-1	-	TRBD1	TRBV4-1	CASSQANRGYGGEAFF	TGCGCCAGCAGCCAAGCGAACAGGGGATACGGCGGTGAAGCTTTCTTT
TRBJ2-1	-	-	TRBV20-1	CSARDLREQFF	TGCAGTGCTAGAGATCTACGTGAGCAGTTCTTC